Shown below are 28 T cell receptor beta chains from a single sample sequenced in a study of T-cell reconstitution after alpha-beta-depleted transplantation in children. Unique molecular identifiers were built into the TCRbeta library. TCRdb itself ran the PCR reads through MiXCR, one entry per CDR3 protein. This sample has roughly 310,000 distinct CDR3 sequences, with around 20% found just once. This sample comprised PBMCs, mostly from graft donor cells, obtained 180 days after TCRalphabeta/CD19-depleted stem cell transplant. The source is a male patient between 5 and 17 years old who had a stem cell transplant for acute lymphoblastic leukemia, so the T cells may come from the graft donor.

This clonotype was seen a few times. V and J are TRBV11-2 and TRBJ2-7, with TRBD2 as a possible D gene (6 bases). The CDR3 runs 14 residues. Trimming shortened V by 3 bases and J by 5 bases, and 14 bases separated the two germline ends. The V gene's germline CDR1 is SGHAT and CDR2 FQNNGV. The CDR3 sequence is CASSFHGGTDEQYF. The CDR3 DNA is TGTGCCAGCAGCTTTCACGGAGGGACCGACGAGCAGTACTTC.

The CDR3 sequence: CATSSWSSGSSYNEQFF. CDR3 nucleotide sequence: TGTGCCACCAGCAGTTGGTCAAGCGGGAGCTCCTACAATGAGCAGTTCTTC. V is TRBV15 and J is TRBJ2-1; TRBD2 matches at 8 bases. CDR1 is LNHNV, CDR2 YYDKDF, per germline (reference sequence). Germline trimming cut 3 bases from V and 0 bases from J; bases unmatched to any gene: 7. This CDR3 has 17 residues. Together with reference TRBV15 and TRBJ2-1, the CDR3 gives the full variable domain: DAMVIQNPRYQVTQFGKPVTLSCSQTLNHNVMYWYQQKSSQAPKLLFHYYDKDFNNEADTPDNFQSRRPNTSFCFLDIRSPGLGDTAMYLCATSSWSSGSSYNEQFFGPGTRLTVL.

As to this clonotype: The germline gene is not matched at one end of the junction; a read error may be the cause. The gene calls are TRBV12-3 or TRBV12-4 and TRBJ2-1; no reliable D call. The CDR3 sequence is 16 residues long. The DNA of the CDR3 is TGTGGCAGCAGTCCCACCCTAGGCCTAGTTAACAATGAGCAGTTCTTC. It yields the protein CGSSPTLGLVNNEQFF.

The gene calls are TRBV10-3 and TRBJ2-3; D is undetermined. Per the germline V gene, CDR1 is ENHRY and CDR2 is SYGVKD. The CDR3 totals 12 residues. The V end was cut by 4 bases, the J end by 6 bases, with 8 bases between. The CDR3 region is CAISARSDTQYF. In nucleotides, the CDR3 is TGTGCCATCAGTGCCCGTTCCGATACGCAGTATTTT.

The chain joins TRBV7-6 to TRBJ2-7; possible D gene TRBD1, 5 bases. Germline CDR1 is SGHVS and CDR2 is FNYEAQ. CDR3 length: 16 residues. Between the trimmed V and J ends, which lost 2 bases and 0 bases, there was a span of 14 bases. CDR3 bases: TGTGCCAGCAGCTTAAACCCGGACAAGGGCTCCTACGAGCAGTACTTC. It codes for CASSLNPDKGSYEQYF.

As for this clonotype: A much larger clone lies one base from this, so it may be a read error. The V call is TRBV7-9, the J call TRBJ2-5; a weak D match, TRBD1 (8 bases). The CDR3 spans 16 residues. V lost 5 bases and J lost 2, with 18 bases in between. The germline V gene has CDR1 SEHNR and CDR2 FQNEAQ (reference sequence). CDR3 bases: TGTGCCAGCAGCAGAGGACAGGGAGGGAAGCAAGAGACCCAGTACTTC. Translated: CASSRGQGGKQETQYF.

This clonotype was recorded a few times. The chain joins TRBV6-1 to TRBJ2-2; 8 bases fit TRBD1. V gave up 5 bases and J gave up 3 bases; unmatched junction bases: 8. Germline V gene sequence: CDR1 MNHNS, CDR2 SASEGT. The CDR3 consists of 16 residues. CDR3 DNA sequence: TGTGCCAGCAGTCGAAGGACAGGGCGGTACACCGGGGAGCTGTTTTTT. Translation gives CASSRRTGRYTGELFF.

The rearrangement uses TRBV5-6 and TRBJ2-5; D may be TRBD2 (7 bases). V dropped 6 bases and J dropped 5 bases, with 17 bases sitting between them. The germline CDR1 and CDR2 sequences are SGHDT and YYEEEE. This CDR3 is built from 14 residues. DNA of the CDR3: TGTGCCAGCACCGCCAACGGGGGGCTGGAGACCCAGTACTTC. Translation: CASTANGGLETQYF.

This clonotype was observed a few times. The chain recombines TRBV7-3 with TRBJ2-7; 8 bases match TRBD2. In germline, CDR1 is SGHTA, CDR2 FQGTGA. V gave up 4 bases and J gave up 3 bases; unmatched junction bases: 2. The CDR3 loop spans 13 amino acids. As DNA, the CDR3 is TGTGCCAGCAGCTCGGGGGGGATCTACGAGCAGTACTTC. Its translation is CASSSGGIYEQYF.

This clonotype was found many times. The chain recombines TRBV2 with TRBJ2-3, with D possibly TRBD2 on 6 matching bases. V gave up 6 bases and J gave up 0 bases, with 13 bases separating them. The CDR3 runs 15 residues. Per the germline V gene, CDR1 is SNHLY and CDR2 is FYNNEI. The CDR3 nucleotides are TGTGCCAGCAGGCTCAGCGGGTTTAGCACAGATACGCAGTATTTT. It is translated as CASRLSGFSTDTQYF.

This clonotype was detected only a few times. V and J are TRBV20-1 and TRBJ2-3; D is perhaps TRBD2 (6 bases). The V end lost 4 bases, the J end lost 0 bases, and 8 bases lay between the germline ends. The CDR3 totals 13 residues. Looked up from germline, CDR1 is DFQATT and CDR2 is SNEGSKA (reference sequence). This CDR3 reads CSATRDSTDTQYF. The CDR3 coding sequence is TGCAGTGCTACGCGGGATAGCACAGATACGCAGTATTTT.

This clonotype showed up just a few times. V is TRBV5-5 and J is TRBJ2-7; no definite D call. This CDR3 comprises 13 residues. Germline V gives CDR1 SGHKS, CDR2 YYEKEE (reference sequence). Trimming left V 4 bases short and J 4 bases short, with 12 bases between. DNA of the CDR3: TGTGCCAGCAGCCCCCCCGTCGATTACGAGCAGTACTTC. Its protein is CASSPPVDYEQYF.

This clonotype was detected many times. The J gene is TRBJ2-1, the V gene TRBV5-1, with a weak D call TRBD2 (6 bases). Per the germline V gene, CDR1 is SGHRS and CDR2 is YFSETQ. The CDR3 consists of 15 residues. Trimming removed 5 bases at V and 4 bases at J, with 16 bases between. Here the CDR3 DNA reads TGCGCCAGCAGTCACGGGCTAGCGAAGTACAATGAGCAGTTCTTC. It encodes CASSHGLAKYNEQFF.

This clonotype was counted between two and nine times. The chain recombines TRBV20-1 with TRBJ1-2; D remains ambiguous. With 2 bases removed from V and 4 bases from J, the gap between germline ends came to 5 bases. Germline-derived CDR1 and CDR2 are DFQATT and SNEGSKA (reference sequence). CDR3 length: 11 amino acids. In DNA, the CDR3 is TGCAGTGCTAGAAAACGCTATGGCTACACCTTC. Its protein product is CSARKRYGYTF.

The chain combines TRBV3-1 with TRBJ2-4; maybe TRBD2 (6 bases). Germline-derived CDR1 and CDR2 are LGHDT and YNNKEL (reference sequence). V shed 4 bases and J shed 1 base, with 11 bases lying between them. The length of the CDR3 is 15 residues. The CDR3 region has the DNA TGTGCCAGCAGCCCGGAGGGATTGGCCAAAAACATTCAGTACTTC. Translating gives CASSPEGLAKNIQYF.

Concerning this clonotype itself: A much larger clone differs by one base, so this may be a read error. CDR3 region: CASLRGGEVPYERYF. In DNA form, the CDR3 reads TGTGCCAGCCTTAGGGGAGGGGAGGTCCCCTACGAGCGGTACTTC. This chain connects TRBV12-3 or TRBV12-4 to TRBJ2-7; TRBD2 matches at 7 bases. The CDR3 is 15 residues long.

This clonotype was seen only a few times. V is TRBV7-3 and J is TRBJ2-7; unclear D gene. With 10 bases removed from V and 3 bases from J, the gap between germline ends came to 10 bases. CDR1 is SGHTA and CDR2 is FQGTGA in the germline V gene. The CDR3 is 11 residues long. The CDR3 DNA follows: TGTGCCAAAAAACCGATCTACGAGCAGTACTTC. Translating it yields CAKKPIYEQYF.

The CDR3 region has the DNA TGTGCCAGCAGTTGGGAGGGTGGGAATGAGCAGTTCTTC. Translated, it gives CASSWEGGNEQFF. The chain joins TRBV12-3 or TRBV12-4 to TRBJ2-1; 7 bases are shared with TRBD2. The CDR3 is 13 residues long. V dropped 4 bases and J dropped 7; count of bases not matched to a gene: 4.

V is TRBV12-3 or TRBV12-4 and J is TRBJ2-3, with TRBD2 as a possible D gene (6 bases). Between the trimmed V and J ends, which lost 7 bases and 6 bases, there was a span of 17 bases. The CDR3 has 14 amino acids. This CDR3 is CASTWPGSADTQYF. CDR3 bases: TGTGCCAGCACTTGGCCCGGGAGTGCGGATACGCAGTATTTT.

This clonotype was recorded a few times. The V gene is TRBV7-9, the J gene TRBJ2-6; perhaps D is TRBD1 or TRBD2 (6 bases each). Germline loops: CDR1 SEHNR, CDR2 FQNEAQ (reference sequence). V was shortened by 4 bases and J by 0 bases, with 10 bases between the two germline ends. The CDR3 is 16 amino acids. CDR3 in amino acids: CASSYGGRSGANVLTF. In DNA form, the CDR3 reads TGTGCCAGCAGCTATGGGGGGCGCTCTGGGGCCAACGTCCTGACTTTC.

In the case of this clonotype: The CDR3 carries no conserved terminal phenylalanine or tryptophan, so it likely arises from a read error. The chain couples TRBV11-1 to TRBJ1-1; a weak D match, TRBD1 (5 bases). The germline gives CDR1 SGHAT, CDR2 FQDESV (reference sequence). The V end was cut by 7 bases, the J end by 7 bases, with 16 bases between. This CDR3 has 13 residues. The CDR3 DNA follows: TGTGCCAGCACCTTCCGGGACGCCCTTGAAGCTTTCCTT. Protein product: CASTFRDALEAFL.

CDR3 loop: CASSLAPRHEQYF. In DNA, the CDR3 is TGTGCCAGCAGCTTAGCGCCCAGGCACGAGCAGTACTTC. This sequence joins TRBV7-2 and TRBJ2-7; D is uncertain. V lost 0 bases to trimming and J lost 5 bases, with 8 bases between them. CDR3 length: 13 amino acids. The germline gives CDR1 SGHTA, CDR2 FQGNSA.

The CDR3 spells CASTAGTGSYEQYF. The CDR3 bases are TGTGCCAGCACAGCCGGGACAGGGTCCTACGAGCAGTACTTC. The rearrangement uses TRBV6-1 and TRBJ2-7; TRBD1 matches 9 bases. Germline V CDR1 and CDR2: MNHNS, SASEGT. The CDR3 is made up of 14 amino acids. With V trimmed by 7 bases and J by 1 base, 5 bases remained unmatched.

This clonotype was found a few times. The chain has TRBV11-1 and TRBJ2-7, with 16 bases aligning to TRBD2. Germline values: CDR1 SGHAT, CDR2 FQDESV (reference sequence). This CDR3 region has 21 residues. Trimming cost V 5 bases and J 2 bases; bases outside gene matches: 18. The CDR3 region has the DNA TGTGCCAGCAGCGCGACCGCTCCAACCGGGACTAGCGGGAGGGACCCCTACGAGCAGTACTTC. The encoded protein is CASSATAPTGTSGRDPYEQYF.

This clonotype came up many times. This chain uses TRBV12-3 or TRBV12-4 with TRBJ2-2; D remains unclear. V was cut by 5 bases and J by 5 bases, with 15 bases left in between. The CDR3 consists of 15 residues. Here the CDR3 DNA reads TGTGCCAGCAGTCCTCCCGTATTTAGAACCGGGGAGCTGTTTTTT. This translates into CASSPPVFRTGELFF.

This chain joins TRBV27 and TRBJ1-2, with D possibly matching TRBD1 (5 bases). Trimming cost V 1 base and J 5 bases, with 14 bases left between them. Germline V gene sequence: CDR1 MNHEY, CDR2 SMNVEV (reference sequence). The CDR3 extends over 15 amino acids. This CDR3 reads CASSLYGRQGYGYTF. CDR3 nucleotide sequence: TGTGCCAGCAGTTTATACGGGCGCCAGGGTTATGGCTACACCTTC.

This clonotype was observed many times. The chain combines TRBV5-1 with TRBJ2-7; 8 positions agree with TRBD1. Germline values: CDR1 SGHRS, CDR2 YFSETQ. Trimming removed 1 base from V and 6 bases from J; junction bases left unmatched: 6. CDR3 length equals 14 residues. CDR3 sequence (DNA): TGCGCCAGCAGCTTGCGTGACAGGGGTGGCGAGCAGTACTTC. Translating it yields CASSLRDRGGEQYF.

This rearrangement joins TRBV7-2 to TRBJ2-7, with unresolved D. V was trimmed by 5 bases and J by 6 bases, leaving 11 bases between them. Germline loops: CDR1 SGHTA, CDR2 FQGNSA. The CDR3 is made up of 12 amino acids. For the CDR3, the DNA is TGTGCCAGCAGCGCACAGTCTGGCGAGCAGTACTTC. Its translation is CASSAQSGEQYF.